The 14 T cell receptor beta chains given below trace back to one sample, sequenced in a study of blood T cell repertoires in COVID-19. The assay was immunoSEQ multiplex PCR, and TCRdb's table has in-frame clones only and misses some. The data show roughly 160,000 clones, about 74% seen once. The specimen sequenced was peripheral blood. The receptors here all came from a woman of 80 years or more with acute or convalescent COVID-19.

The CDR3 coding sequence is TGTGCCAGCAGCTTGAACTTAAACTCCTACGAGCAGTACTTC. This codes for CASSLNLNSYEQYF. The chain couples TRBV5-4 to TRBJ2-7, with D unclear. Trimming shortened V by 1 base and J by 0 bases, and 8 bases separated the two germline ends. In germline, CDR1 is SGHNT, CDR2 YYREEE (reference sequence). The CDR3 runs to 14 residues.

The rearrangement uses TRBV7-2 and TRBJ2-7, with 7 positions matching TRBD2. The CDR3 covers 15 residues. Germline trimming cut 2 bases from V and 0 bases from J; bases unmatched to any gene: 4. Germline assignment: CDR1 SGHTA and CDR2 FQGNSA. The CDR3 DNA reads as TGTGCCAGCAGCTTATCCGGGACTACCTCCTACGAGCAGTACTTC. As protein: CASSLSGTTSYEQYF.

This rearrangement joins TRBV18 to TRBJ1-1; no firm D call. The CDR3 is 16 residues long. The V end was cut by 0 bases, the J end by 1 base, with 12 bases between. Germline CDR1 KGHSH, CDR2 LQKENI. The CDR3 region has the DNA TGTGCCAGCTCACCACCGAGTGTCACAGCGAACACTGAAGCTTTCTTT. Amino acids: CASSPPSVTANTEAFF.

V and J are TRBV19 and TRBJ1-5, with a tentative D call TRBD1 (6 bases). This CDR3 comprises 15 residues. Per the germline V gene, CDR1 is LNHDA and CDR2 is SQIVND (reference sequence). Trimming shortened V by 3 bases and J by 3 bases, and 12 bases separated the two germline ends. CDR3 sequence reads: CASSIYQGSNQPQHF. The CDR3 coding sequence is TGTGCCAGTAGTATTTATCAGGGGTCCAATCAGCCCCAGCATTTT.

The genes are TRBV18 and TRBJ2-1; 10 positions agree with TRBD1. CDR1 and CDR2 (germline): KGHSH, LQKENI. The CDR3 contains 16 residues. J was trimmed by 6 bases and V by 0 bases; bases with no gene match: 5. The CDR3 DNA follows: TGTGCCAGCTCACCACCAGGGGACAGGGGCACCAATGAGCAGTTCTTC. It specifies CASSPPGDRGTNEQFF.

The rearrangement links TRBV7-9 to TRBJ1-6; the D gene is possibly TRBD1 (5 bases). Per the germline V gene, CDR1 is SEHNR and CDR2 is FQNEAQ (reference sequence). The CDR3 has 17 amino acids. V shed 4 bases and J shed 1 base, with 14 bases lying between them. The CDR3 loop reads CASSSGLGGSYNSPLHF. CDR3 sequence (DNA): TGTGCCAGCAGCTCCGGTTTGGGGGGATCCTATAATTCACCCCTCCACTTT.

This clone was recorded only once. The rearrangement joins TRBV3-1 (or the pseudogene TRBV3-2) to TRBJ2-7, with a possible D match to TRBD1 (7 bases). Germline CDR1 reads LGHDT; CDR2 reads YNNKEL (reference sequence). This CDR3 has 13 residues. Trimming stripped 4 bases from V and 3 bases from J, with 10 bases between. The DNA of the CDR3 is TGTGCCAGCAGCCCAGGGGGGTACTACGAGCAGTACTTC. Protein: CASSPGGYYEQYF.

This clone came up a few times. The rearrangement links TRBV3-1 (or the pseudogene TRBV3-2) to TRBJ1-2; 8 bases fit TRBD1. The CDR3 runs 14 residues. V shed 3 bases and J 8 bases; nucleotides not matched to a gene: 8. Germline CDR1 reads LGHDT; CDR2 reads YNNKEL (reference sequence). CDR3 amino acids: CASSQAQGAGGYTF. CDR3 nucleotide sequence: TGTGCCAGCAGCCAGGCTCAGGGGGCAGGAGGCTACACCTTC.

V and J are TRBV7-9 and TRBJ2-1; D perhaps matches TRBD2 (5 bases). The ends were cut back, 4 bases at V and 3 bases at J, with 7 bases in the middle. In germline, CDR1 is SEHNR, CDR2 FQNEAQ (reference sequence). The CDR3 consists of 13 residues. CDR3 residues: CASSSGLYNEQFF. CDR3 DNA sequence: TGTGCCAGCAGCTCCGGACTCTACAATGAGCAGTTCTTC.

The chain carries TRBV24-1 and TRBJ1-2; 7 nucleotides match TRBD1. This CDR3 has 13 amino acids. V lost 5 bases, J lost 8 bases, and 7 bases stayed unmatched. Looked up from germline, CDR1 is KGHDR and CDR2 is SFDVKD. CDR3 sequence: CATSARGGLGYTF. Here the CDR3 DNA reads TGTGCCACCAGTGCCCGAGGGGGCCTGGGCTACACCTTC.

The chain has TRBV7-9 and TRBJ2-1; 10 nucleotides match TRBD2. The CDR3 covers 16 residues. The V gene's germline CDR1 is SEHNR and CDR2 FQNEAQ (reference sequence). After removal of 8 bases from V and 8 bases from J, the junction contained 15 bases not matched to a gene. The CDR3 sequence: CASGYSGRRSEDEQFF. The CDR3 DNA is TGTGCCAGCGGTTATAGCGGGAGGAGAAGCGAGGATGAGCAGTTCTTC.

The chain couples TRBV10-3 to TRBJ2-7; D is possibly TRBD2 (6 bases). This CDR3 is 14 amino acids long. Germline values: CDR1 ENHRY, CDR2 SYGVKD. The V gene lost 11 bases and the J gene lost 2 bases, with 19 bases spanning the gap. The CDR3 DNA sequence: TGTGCCTTATCTCCGGGAGAGAGTCCCTACGAGCAGTACTTC. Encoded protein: CALSPGESPYEQYF.

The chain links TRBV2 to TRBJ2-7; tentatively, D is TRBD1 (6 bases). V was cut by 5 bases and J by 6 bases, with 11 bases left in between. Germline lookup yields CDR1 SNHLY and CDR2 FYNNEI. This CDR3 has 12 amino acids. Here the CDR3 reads CASSLQGAEQYF. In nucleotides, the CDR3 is TGTGCCAGCAGTTTACAGGGAGCCGAGCAGTACTTC.

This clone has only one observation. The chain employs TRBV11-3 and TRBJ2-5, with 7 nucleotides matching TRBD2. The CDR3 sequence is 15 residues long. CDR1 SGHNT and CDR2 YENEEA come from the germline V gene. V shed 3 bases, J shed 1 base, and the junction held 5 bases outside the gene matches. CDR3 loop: CASSFRTGGQETQYF. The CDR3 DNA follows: TGTGCCAGCAGCTTTAGGACGGGAGGCCAAGAGACCCAGTACTTC. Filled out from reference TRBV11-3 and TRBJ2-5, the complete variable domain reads EAGVVQSPRYKIIEKKQPVAFWCNPISGHNTLYWYLQNLGQGPELLIRYENEEAVDDSQLPKDRFSAERLKGVDSTLKIQPAELGDSAVYLCASSFRTGGQETQYFGPGTRLLVL.